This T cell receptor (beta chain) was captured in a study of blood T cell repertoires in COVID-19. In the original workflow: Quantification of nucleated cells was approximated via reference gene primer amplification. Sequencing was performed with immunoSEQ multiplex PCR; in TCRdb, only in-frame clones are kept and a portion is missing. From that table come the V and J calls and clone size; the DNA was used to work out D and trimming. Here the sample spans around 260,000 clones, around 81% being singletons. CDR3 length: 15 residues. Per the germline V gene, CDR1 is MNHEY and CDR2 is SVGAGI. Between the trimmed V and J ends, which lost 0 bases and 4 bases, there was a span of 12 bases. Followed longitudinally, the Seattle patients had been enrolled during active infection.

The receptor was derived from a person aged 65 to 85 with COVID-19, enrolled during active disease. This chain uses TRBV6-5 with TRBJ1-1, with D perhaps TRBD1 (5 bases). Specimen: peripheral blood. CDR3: CASSYSWGRGTEAFF. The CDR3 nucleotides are TGTGCCAGCAGTTACTCATGGGGCCGAGGCACTGAAGCTTTCTTT.